The rows below give T cell receptor beta chains drawn from one sample of a study of blood T cell repertoires in COVID-19. Measured with immunoSEQ multiplex PCR; TCRdb has only the in-frame clones, and not every one. Found here are 350,000 to 400,000 clones, roughly nine tenths of them singletons; the top ten hold around 0.86%. The sample was PBMCs or T cells enriched from blood (not recorded which). Receptors were obtained from a woman in her thirties or forties who had been exposed to COVID-19. The CDR3 runs from the conserved cysteine through the conserved F or W. D genes are given only for firm matches. Rows may omit the clone size; those that give it use once, few, many or a size class.

>TRBV6-5|NA|NA|TRBJ1-3
CASSTGLGGNTIYF
TGTGCCAGCAGTACAGGGCTCGGTGGAAACACCATATATTTT
>TRBV25-1|NA|TRBD1|TRBJ1-2
CASSESTGFGYTF
TGTGCCAGCAGTGAATCGACAGGGTTTGGCTACACCTTC
>TRBV21-1|once|NA|TRBJ2-7
CATKSNPGTGDSYEQYF
TGTGCCACCAAATCGAATCCCGGGACAGGGGACTCCTACGAGCAGTACTTC
>TRBV10-1|NA|NA|TRBJ2-3
CASNRDLGTDTQYF
TGCGCCAGCAACAGGGATTTGGGCACAGATACGCAGTATTTT
>TRBV6-1|NA|TRBD1|TRBJ2-1
CASSEWDRYNEQFF
TGTGCCAGCAGTGAATGGGACAGATACAATGAGCAGTTCTTC
>TRBV9|NA|TRBD2|TRBJ2-2
CASSVTTLAFANTGELFF
TGTGCCAGCAGCGTTACCACACTAGCGTTCGCGAACACCGGGGAGCTGTTTTTT
>TRBV4-1|NA|TRBD1|TRBJ2-1
CASSQDLKQGALEQFF
TGCGCCAGCAGCCAAGATCTTAAACAGGGGGCTCTTGAGCAGTTCTTC
>TRBV4-3|once|NA|TRBJ2-1
CASSQSTGSSYNEQFF
TGCGCCAGCAGCCAAAGCACAGGTAGCTCCTACAATGAGCAGTTCTTC
>TRBV2|NA|TRBD1|TRBJ1-5
CASTPEGAGQPQHF
TGTGCCAGCACCCCAGAGGGGGCAGGACAGCCCCAGCATTTT
>TRBV18|NA|NA|TRBJ1-2
CASGDSAYGYTF
TGTGCCAGCGGCGACAGCGCCTATGGCTACACCTTC
>TRBV10-1|NA|NA|TRBJ2-1
CASMGAGAGEQFF
TGCGCCAGCATGGGGGCAGGGGCAGGGGAGCAGTTCTTC
>TRBV3-1/TRBV3-2|NA|TRBD2|TRBJ2-5
CASSLGGGETQYF
TGTGCCAGCAGCCTAGGCGGGGGGGAGACCCAGTACTTC
>TRBV5-5|NA|TRBD1|TRBJ1-1
CASSSGQGNTEAFF
TGTGCCAGCAGTTCGGGACAGGGGAACACTGAAGCTTTCTTT
>TRBV30|NA|TRBD2|TRBJ2-1
CAWSRTGAGGRYNEQFF
TGTGCCTGGAGTCGTACGGGAGCGGGAGGGCGCTACAATGAGCAGTTCTTC
>TRBV5-4|NA|TRBD1|TRBJ2-1
CASSQRTGAGEQFF
TGTGCCAGCAGCCAAAGGACAGGGGCTGGTGAGCAGTTCTTC
>TRBV19|NA|NA|TRBJ2-7
CASRGQTYEQYF
TGTGCCAGTCGAGGACAGACCTACGAGCAGTACTTC
>TRBV27|once|TRBD1|TRBJ2-7
CASSFGTGTYEQYF
TGTGCCAGCAGTTTCGGGACAGGGACGTACGAGCAGTACTTC
>TRBV3-1/TRBV3-2|NA|NA|TRBJ1-6
CASSHSSANSPLHF
TGTGCCAGCAGCCACTCTAGTGCCAATTCACCCCTCCACTTT
>TRBV19|few|NA|TRBJ2-6
CASSTPSFGTSSGANVLTF
TGTGCCAGTAGTACCCCCTCCTTTGGGACTTCTTCTGGGGCCAACGTCCTGACTTTC
>TRBV6-6|NA|TRBD1|TRBJ2-5
CASNRGEETQYF
TGTGCCAGCAACAGGGGTGAGGAGACCCAGTACTTC
>TRBV3-1/TRBV3-2|NA|TRBD1|TRBJ1-2
CASSPSASRTGANYGYTF
TGTGCCAGCAGCCCCTCCGCGAGTCGGACAGGGGCTAACTATGGCTACACCTTC
>TRBV11-3|NA|TRBD2|TRBJ2-2
CASSLEGGAGDVGELFF
TGTGCCAGCAGCTTAGAGGGGGGTGCGGGAGACGTCGGGGAGCTGTTTTTT
>TRBV7-3|NA|TRBD2|TRBJ2-7
CASSYSSGAVYEQYF
TGTGCCAGCAGTTATTCTAGCGGGGCAGTCTACGAGCAGTACTTC
>TRBV15|NA|TRBD2|TRBJ2-3
CATSREYGGSSTDTQYF
TGTGCCACCAGCAGAGAATACGGGGGGTCTAGCACAGATACGCAGTATTTT
>TRBV19|NA|NA|TRBJ2-6
CASSGGGALGANVLTF
TGTGCCAGTAGCGGCGGCGGGGCTTTGGGGGCCAACGTCCTGACTTTC
>TRBV7-2|once|NA|TRBJ1-1
CASSLKGGGTEAFF
TGTGCCAGCAGCTTAAAGGGTGGGGGGACTGAAGCTTTCTTT
>TRBV6-5|NA|NA|TRBJ2-7
CASSYSYPPSAEQYF
TGTGCCAGCAGTTACTCCTATCCGCCGTCCGCCGAGCAGTACTTC
>TRBV19|NA|NA|TRBJ2-4
CASSINQGRLNIQYF
TGTGCCAGTAGTATAAACCAGGGAAGGTTGAACATTCAGTACTTC